The clone carrying this TCR beta chain was counted between two and nine times. V lost 4 bases, J lost 2 bases, and 10 bases lay in between. This CDR3 is 13 amino acids long. Germline lookup yields CDR1 SGHRS and CDR2 YFSETQ. These data come from a study of shared clonotypes between healthy human individuals. Profiled with immunoSEQ multiplex PCR; TCRdb holds only in-frame clones, not every one. The sample has 75,000 to 100,000 clones; around half are singletons. The sequence was collected from a woman aged 40 to 50 in good health. Some clones in this sample may be carry-over from other donors' samples. Material for sequencing was PBMCs. The chain joins TRBV5-1 to TRBJ2-7; tentative D call: TRBD2 (5 bases). CDR3 nucleotides: TGCGCCAGCAGCCCGGAGAGGGCCTACGAGCAGTACTTC. It specifies CASSPERAYEQYF.